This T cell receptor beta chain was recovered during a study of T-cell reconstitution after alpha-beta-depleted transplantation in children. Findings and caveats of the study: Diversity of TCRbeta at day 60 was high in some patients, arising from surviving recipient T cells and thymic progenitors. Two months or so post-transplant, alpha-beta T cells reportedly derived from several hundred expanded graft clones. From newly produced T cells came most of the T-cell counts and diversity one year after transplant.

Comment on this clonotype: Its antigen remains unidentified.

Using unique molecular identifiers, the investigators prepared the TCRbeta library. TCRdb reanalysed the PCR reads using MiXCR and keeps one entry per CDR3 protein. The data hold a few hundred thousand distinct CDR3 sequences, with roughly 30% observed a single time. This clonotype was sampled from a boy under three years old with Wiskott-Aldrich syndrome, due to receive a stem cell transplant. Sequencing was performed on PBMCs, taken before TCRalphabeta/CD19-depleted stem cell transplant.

The CDR3 coding sequence is TGCGCCAGCAGCCAAGCACCGGGACCACTATACAATGAGCAGTTCTTC. Residues: CASSQAPGPLYNEQFF. The rearrangement links TRBV4-1 to TRBJ2-1; possibly TRBD1 or TRBD2 for D (5 bases each). CDR1 is MGHRA and CDR2 is YSYEKL in the germline V gene. This CDR3 has 16 amino acids. V was pared by 1 base and J by 4 bases, with 14 bases between.